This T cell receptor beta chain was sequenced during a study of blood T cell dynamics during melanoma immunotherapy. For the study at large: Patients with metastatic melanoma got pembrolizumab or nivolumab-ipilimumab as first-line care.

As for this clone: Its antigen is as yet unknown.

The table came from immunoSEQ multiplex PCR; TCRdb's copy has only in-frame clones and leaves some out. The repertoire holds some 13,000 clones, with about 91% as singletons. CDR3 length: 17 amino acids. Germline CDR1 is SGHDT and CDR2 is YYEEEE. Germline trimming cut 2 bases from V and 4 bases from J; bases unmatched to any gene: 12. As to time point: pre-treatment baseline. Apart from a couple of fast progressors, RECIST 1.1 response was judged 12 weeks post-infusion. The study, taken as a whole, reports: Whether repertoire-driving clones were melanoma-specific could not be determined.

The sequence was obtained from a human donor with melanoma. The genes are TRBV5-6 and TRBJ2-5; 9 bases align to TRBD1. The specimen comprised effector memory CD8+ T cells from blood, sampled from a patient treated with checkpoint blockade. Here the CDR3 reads CASSFGTGSLRVETQYF. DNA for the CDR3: TGTGCCAGCAGCTTCGGGACAGGGTCCTTGAGGGTAGAGACCCAGTACTTC.